This T cell receptor (beta chain) came from a study of T-cell reconstitution after alpha-beta-depleted transplantation in children. Unique molecular identifiers were incorporated when the TCRbeta library was constructed. TCRdb fed the PCR reads into MiXCR, producing one record per CDR3 protein. The table includes about 290,000 distinct CDR3 sequences, over 7.5% detected once. Comment on this clonotype: Its antigen is undetermined.

Germline V gives CDR1 MNHEY, CDR2 SVGAGI. V was cut by 8 bases and J by 4 bases, with 12 bases left in between. The CDR3 covers 13 residues. Points from the study as a whole: Fresh T-cell production supplied most of the T-cell counts and diversity seen one year after transplant. Surviving recipient T cells and thymic progenitors underlay high day-60 TCRbeta diversity in some patients. About two months after transplant, alpha-beta T cells reportedly came from several hundred expanded graft clones.

This receptor was taken from a female patient between 2 and 15 years old who had a stem cell transplant for Fanconi anemia, so the T cells may come from the graft donor. V usage is TRBV6-5 and J usage is TRBJ1-5, with D unresolved. The material sequenced was peripheral blood, taken 360 days after TCRalphabeta/CD19-depleted stem cell transplant. DNA for the CDR3: TGTGCCAGCCAGCGCGGTAGAAATCAGCCCCAGCATTTT. Its protein is CASQRGRNQPQHF.